This TCR beta chain was obtained from a study of blood T cell repertoires in COVID-19. Looking at the study overall: The samples span acute and convalescent COVID-19 from the United States, Italy and Spain.

Generated by immunoSEQ multiplex PCR, the TCRdb table keeps only in-frame clones and is missing some. There are roughly 440,000 clones in the sample; about 91% occur only once, and around 12% lies in the top ten. For this clone: Different DNA sequences within this sample yield the same CDR3.

Germline-derived CDR1 and CDR2 are SGHRS and YFSETQ. Losses at the gene ends were 0 bases for V and 1 base for J; bases not matched to a gene: 0. This CDR3 is 14 amino acids long. The V and J genes are TRBV5-1 and TRBJ1-1; 7 nucleotides agree with TRBD1. The sequence came from a woman aged 50 to 60 with COVID-19, enrolled during active disease. Sequencing was carried out using peripheral blood. The CDR3 loop reads CASSLDRGNTEAFF. The CDR3 DNA follows: TGCGCCAGCAGCTTGGACAGGGGGAACACTGAAGCTTTCTTT.